Listed below are T cell receptor beta chains from one sample, sequenced in a study of cytomegalovirus exposure and HLA in healthy donors. TCRdb's table, derived via immunoSEQ multiplex PCR, lists solely in-frame clones and lacks some. The sample consists of more than 95,000 clones, 83% of them appearing once. The sequenced sample consisted of PBMCs. The receptor source for this set is a woman between 40 and 50 years old in good health and CMV-seropositive. The CDR3 runs from the conserved cysteine through the conserved F or W. D genes are given only for firm matches. Size is omitted from some rows. Given values are once, few, many or a class for expanded clones.

v_call	j_call	d_call	clone_size	cdr3_aa	cdr3_nt
TRBV19	TRBJ2-1	NA	NA	CASRQIGFGGEQFF	TGTGCCAGTAGACAGATAGGGTTCGGGGGTGAGCAGTTCTTC
TRBV6-1	TRBJ1-2	NA	NA	CASSEYNRAGGYTF	TGTGCCAGCAGTGAATATAACAGGGCGGGCGGCTACACCTTC
TRBV2	TRBJ2-3	NA	few	CASSVQGSTDTQYF	TGTGCCAGCAGTGTGCAGGGTAGCACAGATACGCAGTATTTT
TRBV4-3	TRBJ2-5	NA	NA	CASSQGAPGSAETQYF	TGCGCCAGCAGCCAAGGAGCCCCGGGGAGCGCAGAGACCCAGTACTTC
TRBV5-1	TRBJ2-1	TRBD2	few	CASCPSGSPRNEQFF	TGCGCCAGCTGTCCAAGCGGGAGCCCGAGGAATGAGCAGTTCTTC
TRBV15	TRBJ2-2	TRBD2	NA	CATSRGPGGPAGELFF	TGTGCCACCAGCAGAGGTCCGGGAGGGCCGGCCGGGGAGCTGTTTTTT
TRBV6-5	TRBJ1-2	TRBD1	NA	CASRVPGQDYGYTF	TGTGCCAGCAGAGTACCGGGACAGGACTATGGCTACACCTTC
TRBV10-2	TRBJ2-3	TRBD2	NA	CASMLAGGQDTQYF	TGCGCCAGCATGCTAGCGGGAGGTCAAGATACGCAGTATTTT
TRBV9	TRBJ2-3	TRBD2	NA	CASSLGLAGGPGTDTQYF	TGTGCCAGCAGCTTGGGACTAGCGGGAGGGCCGGGCACAGATACGCAGTATTTT
TRBV9	TRBJ2-3	TRBD1	once	CASSVSQGADTQYF	TGTGCCAGCAGCGTATCTCAGGGGGCAGATACGCAGTATTTT
TRBV6-7	TRBJ2-5	TRBD2	NA	CASSYPGLAGYQETQYF	TGTGCCAGCAGTTACCCCGGACTAGCGGGGTACCAAGAGACCCAGTACTTC
TRBV4-2	TRBJ2-1	TRBD2	few	CASSQDGAGGIDEQFF	TGTGCCAGCAGCCAAGACGGCGCGGGAGGTATCGATGAGCAGTTCTTC
TRBV5-6	TRBJ1-4	NA	NA	CASSSPGATNEKLFF	TGTGCCAGCAGCTCGCCAGGGGCAACTAATGAAAAACTGTTTTTT
TRBV7-9	TRBJ2-1	NA	few	CASSSHLSRNEQFF	TGTGCCAGCAGCTCCCATTTGAGTCGGAATGAGCAGTTCTTC
TRBV11-2	TRBJ2-1	TRBD1	NA	CASSWAGGTNEQFF	TGTGCCAGCAGCTGGGCAGGGGGAACTAATGAGCAGTTCTTC
TRBV30	TRBJ2-3	NA	NA	CAWSGLYTFTDTQYF	TGTGCCTGGAGTGGACTCTATACCTTCACAGATACGCAGTATTTT
TRBV10-1	TRBJ2-7	TRBD2	NA	CASSESAGGEQYF	TGCGCCAGCAGTGAGTCGGCGGGAGGCGAGCAGTACTTC
TRBV14	TRBJ1-5	NA	NA	CASSPDSGALVAQHF	TGTGCCAGCAGCCCGGACAGTGGTGCCCTCGTGGCCCAGCATTTT
TRBV9	TRBJ2-7	TRBD2	once	CASSKGTSVEINYEQYF	TGTGCCAGCAGCAAAGGGACTAGCGTGGAGATTAATTACGAGCAGTACTTC
TRBV5-5	TRBJ2-7	TRBD2	once	CASSSAGEVLEQYF	TGTGCCAGCAGCTCAGCGGGAGAAGTCTTAGAGCAGTACTTC
TRBV19	TRBJ2-3	TRBD2	NA	CASSIIGAGGSDTQYF	TGTGCCAGTAGTATAATTGGGGCGGGAGGATCAGATACGCAGTATTTT
TRBV6-4	TRBJ2-1	TRBD2	NA	CASRETGTSGSNEQFF	TGTGCCAGCAGAGAAACCGGGACTAGCGGCTCCAATGAGCAGTTCTTC
TRBV7-8	TRBJ1-1	TRBD1	NA	CASSLMRATGGTEAFF	TGTGCCAGCAGCTTAATGCGGGCTACAGGGGGCACTGAAGCTTTCTTT
TRBV23-1	TRBJ1-5	TRBD1	NA	CARPGQLNQPQHF	TGCGCCCGTCCGGGACAGCTCAATCAGCCCCAGCATTTT
TRBV6-1	TRBJ1-5	TRBD1	few	CASNTGAFEPQHF	TGTGCCAGCAATACAGGGGCGTTTGAGCCCCAGCATTTT
TRBV5-1	TRBJ2-1	TRBD2	NA	CASSSTSGHVNEQFF	TGCGCCAGCAGCTCGACTAGCGGCCATGTGAATGAGCAGTTCTTC
TRBV19	TRBJ1-1	TRBD1	NA	CASSPDRGGPPSMNTEAFF	TGTGCCAGTAGTCCCGACAGGGGAGGGCCCCCTAGTATGAACACTGAAGCTTTCTTT
TRBV2	TRBJ1-1	TRBD1	NA	CASMIGQGEAFF	TGTGCCAGCATGATTGGACAGGGCGAAGCTTTCTTT